A selection of T cell receptor beta chains follows, all from one sample in a study of blood T cell repertoires in COVID-19. Clones were read by immunoSEQ multiplex PCR, and TCRdb kept only the in-frame ones, dropping some. The table shows 60,000 to 70,000 clones, with over 75% occurring only once. Sequenced sample: peripheral blood. Source of these receptors: a man aged 50-60 years with acute or convalescent COVID-19. The CDR3 runs from the conserved cysteine through the conserved F or W. D genes are given only for firm matches. Clone sizes are given selectively: once, few, many, or a class where the clone is expanded.

size | D | J | V | DNA | CDR3
. | . | TRBJ1-1 | TRBV6-6 | TGTGCCAGCAACCCCGTTGCGGGAAAAGCTTTCTTT | CASNPVAGKAFF
. | . | TRBJ2-5 | TRBV7-2 | TGTGCCAGCAGCTTAGATCTGGGGGCGAGGAAGACCCAGTACTTC | CASSLDLGARKTQYF
. | . | TRBJ2-3 | TRBV25-1 | TGTGCCAGCAGTGAATTCCGGGGGGCCCTGGAGTATTTT | CASSEFRGALEYF
. | . | TRBJ1-1 | TRBV7-8 | TGTGCCAGCAGCTTGGGTCAGGTGAACACTGAAGCTTTCTTT | CASSLGQVNTEAFF
once | . | TRBJ1-3 | TRBV11-2 | TGTGCCAGCAGCCCCATTACTTCTGGAAACACCATATATTTT | CASSPITSGNTIYF
. | . | TRBJ2-5 | TRBV5-8 | TGTGCCAGCAGATTTGGACAAGTCTCAGCCCAAGAGACCCAGTACTTC | CASRFGQVSAQETQYF
. | . | TRBJ2-5 | TRBV4-2 | TGTGCCAGCAGCCAGGGGCCGCGCAAAGAGACCCAGTACTTC | CASSQGPRKETQYF
. | . | TRBJ2-2 | TRBV12-3/TRBV12-4 | TGTGCCAGCAGTTTCGGGGGCACCGGGGAGCTGTTTTTT | CASSFGGTGELFF
. | TRBD1 | TRBJ2-5 | TRBV5-1 | TGCGCCAGCAGCTTGGTAGGGGGACAGGGAGAAGAGACCCAGTACTTC | CASSLVGGQGEETQYF
. | TRBD1 | TRBJ1-4 | TRBV6-6 | TGTGCCAGCAGTCCTTTGGGACAGGGAGGATATAGCGATGAAAAACTGTTTTTT | CASSPLGQGGYSDEKLFF
. | TRBD1 | TRBJ1-5 | TRBV25-1 | TGTGCCAGCAGTTCTCAGACAGGGGATTTTCTACCCCAGCATTTT | CASSSQTGDFLPQHF
. | . | TRBJ1-2 | TRBV19 | TGTGCCAGTAGTCTTCGACTCGGCTATGGCTACACCTTC | CASSLRLGYGYTF
. | . | TRBJ2-3 | TRBV18 | TGTGCCAGCTCACCGCCTAGCAGCACAGATACGCAGTATTTT | CASSPPSSTDTQYF
. | . | TRBJ2-3 | TRBV14 | TGTGCCAGCAGCCAAGATAAGGCGGGGCCTTACACAGATACGCAGTATTTT | CASSQDKAGPYTDTQYF
. | TRBD1 | TRBJ2-3 | TRBV6-1 | TGTGCCAGCAGTGAAGCGACAGGGGGCGCAGATACGCAGTATTTT | CASSEATGGADTQYF
. | . | TRBJ2-6 | TRBV21-1 | TGTGCCAGCAGCAGACGTGATCGGACAGGGAGGGTGACTGGGGCCAACGTCCTGACTTTC | CASSRRDRTGRVTGANVLTF
. | . | TRBJ2-3 | TRBV28 | TGTGCCAGCACCAGGCAGCTCACAGATACGCAGTATTTT | CASTRQLTDTQYF
. | TRBD2 | TRBJ2-1 | TRBV14 | TGTGCCAGCAGCCAGACGTTAGCGGGGCTAACGGAGCAGTTCTTC | CASSQTLAGLTEQFF
. | . | TRBJ1-3 | TRBV5-1 | TGCGCCAGCAGCTTGGGGACAGCCCCTGGCACCATATATTTT | CASSLGTAPGTIYF
. | TRBD1 | TRBJ2-2 | TRBV7-7 | TGTGCCAGCAGCTATGGGACAGGCGACGGGGAGCTGTTTTTT | CASSYGTGDGELFF
. | . | TRBJ1-2 | TRBV9 | TGTGCCAGCAGCGGGGGTGGAGGGATTGGCTACACCTTC | CASSGGGGIGYTF
once | . | TRBJ2-1 | TRBV13 | TGTGCCAGCAGCTTAGTCACTAGGGGGGGTGATGAGCAGTTCTTC | CASSLVTRGGDEQFF
. | TRBD2 | TRBJ2-1 | TRBV10-2 | TGCGCCAGCAGTGAGTCGGGAGCGGGGGAGCAGTTCTTC | CASSESGAGEQFF
. | . | TRBJ1-1 | TRBV3-1/TRBV3-2 | TGTGCCAGCAGCCAAGGGGTGACGAGCGCTGAAGCTTTCTTT | CASSQGVTSAEAFF
once | TRBD1 | TRBJ2-1 | TRBV10-3 | TGTGCCATCAGTGAGTCTAGGGGGCGCAATGAGCAGTTCTTC | CAISESRGRNEQFF
. | . | TRBJ1-5 | TRBV19 | TGTGCCAGTAGTATAGACAGGGTCCAGCCCCAGCATTTT | CASSIDRVQPQHF
once | . | TRBJ2-2 | TRBV21-1 | TGTGCCAGCAGCAAAGGAAACAGGGGGGAGCCCGGAGTAGGGCAAAACACCGGGGAGCTGTTTTTT | CASSKGNRGEPGVGQNTGELFF
. | TRBD1 | TRBJ1-3 | TRBV7-8 | TGTGCCAGCAGCTTCCTCCCGACAGGGAGGTCTGGAAACACCATATATTTT | CASSFLPTGRSGNTIYF
. | TRBD2 | TRBJ2-5 | TRBV7-2 | TGTGCCAGCAGCTTACGAAGCGGGGCCCTGAGGGAGACCCAGTACTTC | CASSLRSGALRETQYF
. | . | TRBJ2-2 | TRBV5-6 | TGTGCCAGCAGCCTCCCAGGGGATACCGGGGAGCTGTTTTTT | CASSLPGDTGELFF
. | TRBD2 | TRBJ2-5 | TRBV24-1 | TGTGCCACCAGTGATCCCCGGACTAGCGGCGGGCAAGAGACCCAGTACTTC | CATSDPRTSGGQETQYF
. | TRBD1 | TRBJ2-3 | TRBV10-1 | TGCGCCAGCAGTGAGTCTGGGACAGCAGCTGATACGCAGTATTTT | CASSESGTAADTQYF
few | . | TRBJ2-3 | TRBV20-1 | TGCAGTGCTAGTCCCGGGACTGGCGAGACGCAGTATTTT | CSASPGTGETQYF
. | . | TRBJ2-2 | TRBV24-1 | TGTGCCACCAGTGATTACCAGGGTGGGATCGGGGAGCTGTTTTTT | CATSDYQGGIGELFF
few | . | TRBJ1-2 | TRBV3-1/TRBV3-2 | TGTGCCAGCAGCCCAAAGCTGGGCACTGGCTATGGCTACACCTTC | CASSPKLGTGYGYTF
. | . | TRBJ2-1 | TRBV5-8 | TGTGCCAGCAGTTTTCCAGGGCTCTCCTACAATGAGCAGTTCTTC | CASSFPGLSYNEQFF
. | TRBD1 | TRBJ1-1 | TRBV5-1 | TGCGCCAGCAGCTTGGGGGGGACAGACATTTACACTGAAGCTTTCTTT | CASSLGGTDIYTEAFF
. | TRBD2 | TRBJ2-7 | TRBV18 | TGTGCCAGCTCACCGGGACTAGCGGGGGGTAACTACGAGCAGTACTTC | CASSPGLAGGNYEQYF
. | TRBD2 | TRBJ2-5 | TRBV30 | TGTGCCTGGAGCAACGGGGGGGCCGGGGAGACCCAGTACTTC | CAWSNGGAGETQYF
once | . | TRBJ2-2 | TRBV25-1 | TGTGCCAGCAGTGAATATTACAAAAACGTGCTGTTTTTT | CASSEYYKNVLFF
. | TRBD2 | TRBJ2-3 | TRBV5-1 | TGCGCCAGCAGCTTGTACGGCGGGGGGGCCGGCCGTGAGCAGTATTTT | CASSLYGGGAGREQYF
once | . | TRBJ1-5 | TRBV6-5 | TGTGCCAGCAGTTACTCGTACACCGCTTGGCCCCAGCATTTT | CASSYSYTAWPQHF
. | . | TRBJ1-1 | TRBV29-1 | TGCAGCGTTGATTCTGGACGGGGTACCTCTGAAGCTTTCTTT | CSVDSGRGTSEAFF
few | TRBD1 | TRBJ2-5 | TRBV25-1 | TGTGCCAGCAGTGATCCCGGACAGGGTCAAGAGACCCAGTACTTC | CASSDPGQGQETQYF